This T cell receptor beta chain was sequenced during a study of CD8 T cells in ankylosing spondylitis. The TCR beta libraries were generated through quantitative 5'-RACE incorporating molecular barcodes. Using its own MiXCR run on the 5' RACE reads, TCRdb lists one record per CDR3 protein. The repertoire holds about 96,000 distinct CDR3 sequences, with about 27% as singletons. The CDR3 is 14 residues long. The junction had 3 bases not matched to a gene; V was cut back by 3 bases and J by 5 bases. The V gene's germline CDR1 is SGHRS and CDR2 YFSETQ. This clonotype was picked up a small number of times.

The sequence came from a male donor with ankylosing spondylitis or in good health (not recorded which). Source material: blood, either unsorted or a sorted T cell fraction (not recorded which). The chain has TRBV5-1 and TRBJ2-1; 9 bases agree with TRBD1. CDR3 residues: CASSSGQGNNEQFF. DNA for the CDR3: TGCGCCAGCAGCTCGGGACAGGGAAACAATGAGCAGTTCTTC.